In this sample, the clone carrying this T cell receptor (beta chain) turned up a few times. This entry belongs to a study of blood T cell repertoires in COVID-19. Study context: There were acute and convalescent COVID-19 samples, and they came from the United States, Italy and Spain. PBMCs, B-cell-depleted T cells, or T cells were the source of the cDNA or gDNA that made up the material.

Original analysis: Estimation of nucleated cell counts relied on the amplification of reference gene primers. Assay: immunoSEQ multiplex PCR; the TCRdb copy retains only in-frame clones and omits some. V, J and clone size were drawn from that table, and D and trimming were deduced from the DNA. The table includes 150,000 or so clones, 80% to 90% detected once. Patients of the Seattle cohort, enrolled during active infection, were followed longitudinally. The CDR3 has 17 amino acids. Per the germline V gene, CDR1 is SNHLY and CDR2 is FYNNEI. Trimming took 4 bases from V and 0 from J; bases not matched to a gene: 7.

The V gene is TRBV2, the J gene TRBJ2-3, with 10 bases lining up with TRBD2. The clonotype was recovered from a woman aged 55-70 years with COVID-19, enrolled during active disease. The sequencing input was peripheral blood. The CDR3 loop is CASSGGSGGTSTDTQYF. CDR3 in DNA: TGTGCCAGCAGTGGCGGTAGCGGGGGGACTAGCACAGATACGCAGTATTTT.